This TCR beta chain was documented in a study of patients and donors after allogeneic stem cell transplantation. TCRdb reprocessed the RT-PCR reads via MiXCR and lists one record per CDR3 protein. The sample holds 200,000 to 250,000 distinct CDR3 sequences, over 30% seen once. Germline V gene sequence: CDR1 LNHNV, CDR2 YYDKDF (reference sequence). The CDR3 extends over 15 amino acids. Trimming at V came to 0 bases and at J to 5 bases, leaving 7 bases not matched to a gene. The J gene is TRBJ2-7, the V gene TRBV15, with 7 nucleotides matching TRBD1. The TCR was taken from a human donor who was either an allogeneic HSCT recipient or a stem cell or donor lymphocyte infusion donor (not recorded which). It is not recorded whose cells these are; they may come from a transplant donor. The sample consisted of blood, either unsorted or a sorted T cell fraction (not recorded which). The CDR3 spells CATSRDGTGVHEQYF. In nucleotides, the CDR3 is TGTGCCACCAGCAGAGATGGCACAGGGGTCCACGAGCAGTACTTC.